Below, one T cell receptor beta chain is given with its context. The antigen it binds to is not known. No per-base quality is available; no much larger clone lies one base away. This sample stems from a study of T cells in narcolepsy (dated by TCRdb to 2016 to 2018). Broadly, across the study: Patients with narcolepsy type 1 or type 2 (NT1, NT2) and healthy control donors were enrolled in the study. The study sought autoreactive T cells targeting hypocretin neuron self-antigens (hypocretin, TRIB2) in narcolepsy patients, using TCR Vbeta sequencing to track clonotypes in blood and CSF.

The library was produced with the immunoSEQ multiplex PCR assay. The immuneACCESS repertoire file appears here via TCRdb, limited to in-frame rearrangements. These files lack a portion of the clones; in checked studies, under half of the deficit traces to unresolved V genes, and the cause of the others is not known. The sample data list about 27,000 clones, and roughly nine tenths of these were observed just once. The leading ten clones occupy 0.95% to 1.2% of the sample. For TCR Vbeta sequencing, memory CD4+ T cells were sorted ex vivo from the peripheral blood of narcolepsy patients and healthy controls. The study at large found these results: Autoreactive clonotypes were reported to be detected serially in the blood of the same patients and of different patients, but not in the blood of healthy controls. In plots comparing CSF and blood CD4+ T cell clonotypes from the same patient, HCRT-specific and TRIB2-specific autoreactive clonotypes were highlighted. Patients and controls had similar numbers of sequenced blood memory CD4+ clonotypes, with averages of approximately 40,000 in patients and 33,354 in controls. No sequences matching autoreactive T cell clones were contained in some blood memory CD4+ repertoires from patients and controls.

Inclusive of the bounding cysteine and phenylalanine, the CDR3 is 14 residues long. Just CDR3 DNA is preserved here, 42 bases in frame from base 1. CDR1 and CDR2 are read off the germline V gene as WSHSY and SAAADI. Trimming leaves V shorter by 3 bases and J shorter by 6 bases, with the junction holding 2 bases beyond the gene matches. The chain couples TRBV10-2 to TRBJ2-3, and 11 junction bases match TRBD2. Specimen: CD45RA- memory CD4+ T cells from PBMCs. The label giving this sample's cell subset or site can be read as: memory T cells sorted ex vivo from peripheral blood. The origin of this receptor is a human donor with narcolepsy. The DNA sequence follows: TGCGCCAGCAGTGAACTAGCGGGGGCGGATACGCAGTATTTT. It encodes CASSELAGADTQYF.